A selection of T cell receptor beta chains follows, all from one sample in a study of T cells in Graves' hyperthyroidism and ophthalmopathy. One entry per CDR3 protein results from TCRdb running MiXCR on the multiplex PCR reads. In the table there are approximately 370,000 distinct CDR3 sequences, about 18% of which are singletons. The sequenced sample was blood. Receptors were obtained from a woman aged 25 to 39 with Graves' hyperthyroidism that later progressed to Graves' ophthalmopathy. The CDR3 runs from the conserved cysteine through the conserved F or W. Fields, in order: D gene, clone size, V gene, J gene, CDR3 protein, CDR3 DNA. A D gene is named only where the DNA matches it firmly. Clone size is not always given. Where it is, it says once, few, many or a class for expanded clones.

d_call: .
clone_size: .
v_call: TRBV7-9
j_call: TRBJ2-2
cdr3_aa: CASSSPSYGLTGELFF
cdr3_nt: TGTGCCAGCAGCTCTCCCTCATATGGGTTGACCGGGGAGCTGTTTTTT

d_call: .
clone_size: few
v_call: TRBV28
j_call: TRBJ1-4
cdr3_aa: CASSWQGQRNEKLFF
cdr3_nt: TGTGCCAGCAGTTGGCAGGGACAACGGAATGAAAAACTGTTTTTT

d_call: .
clone_size: .
v_call: TRBV30
j_call: TRBJ1-5
cdr3_aa: CAWSPQAINQPQHF
cdr3_nt: TGTGCCTGGAGTCCCCAGGCGATTAATCAGCCCCAGCATTTT

d_call: .
clone_size: .
v_call: TRBV7-9
j_call: TRBJ2-7
cdr3_aa: CASSPVSGEQYF
cdr3_nt: TGTGCCAGCAGCCCAGTTTCAGGCGAGCAGTACTTC

d_call: .
clone_size: .
v_call: TRBV6-1
j_call: TRBJ2-7
cdr3_aa: CASQDSYEQYF
cdr3_nt: TGTGCCAGCCAGGACAGTTACGAGCAGTACTTC

d_call: .
clone_size: many
v_call: TRBV2
j_call: TRBJ1-1
cdr3_aa: CASSEGEWEAFF
cdr3_nt: TGTGCCAGCAGTGAGGGAGAGTGGGAAGCTTTCTTT

d_call: .
clone_size: many
v_call: TRBV12-3/TRBV12-4
j_call: TRBJ1-5
cdr3_aa: CASTTTGNLGQPQHF
cdr3_nt: TGTGCCAGCACCACGACGGGCAACCTGGGGCAGCCCCAGCATTTT

d_call: .
clone_size: .
v_call: TRBV20-1
j_call: TRBJ1-2
cdr3_aa: CSASRRAGIGGYTF
cdr3_nt: TGCAGTGCTAGTAGGCGGGCTGGGATTGGCGGCTACACCTTC

d_call: .
clone_size: .
v_call: TRBV7-9
j_call: TRBJ1-3
cdr3_aa: CASSPIRRSKPGNTIYF
cdr3_nt: TGTGCCAGCAGCCCAATTAGGAGGAGTAAGCCTGGAAACACCATATATTTT

d_call: TRBD1
clone_size: .
v_call: TRBV6-1
j_call: TRBJ2-7
cdr3_aa: CASSPGTGGAGEQYF
cdr3_nt: TGTGCCAGCAGTCCCGGGACAGGGGGCGCGGGCGAGCAGTACTTC

d_call: .
clone_size: many
v_call: TRBV28
j_call: TRBJ2-3
cdr3_aa: CASRLGTTDTQYF
cdr3_nt: TGTGCCAGCAGGTTGGGGACCACAGATACGCAGTATTTT

d_call: TRBD1
clone_size: many
v_call: TRBV6-2/TRBV6-3
j_call: TRBJ1-2
cdr3_aa: CASSKDRDDYGYTF
cdr3_nt: TGTGCCAGCAGTAAAGACAGGGATGACTATGGCTACACCTTC

d_call: TRBD2
clone_size: once
v_call: TRBV4-3
j_call: TRBJ2-5
cdr3_aa: CASSQETSGRPIVTQYF
cdr3_nt: TGCGCCAGCAGCCAAGAGACTAGCGGGAGGCCAATAGTAACCCAGTACTTC

d_call: .
clone_size: many
v_call: TRBV5-1
j_call: TRBJ2-1
cdr3_aa: CASRTASSYNEQFF
cdr3_nt: TGCGCCAGCCGGACTGCAAGCTCCTACAATGAGCAGTTCTTC

d_call: .
clone_size: few
v_call: TRBV6-7
j_call: TRBJ2-1
cdr3_aa: CASSYSEVHQFF
cdr3_nt: TGTGCCAGCAGTTACTCGGAGGTCCATCAGTTCTTC

d_call: TRBD1
clone_size: many
v_call: TRBV12-3/TRBV12-4
j_call: TRBJ1-1
cdr3_aa: CASSHDRGLNTEAFF
cdr3_nt: TGTGCCAGCAGCCATGACAGGGGACTGAACACTGAAGCTTTCTTT

d_call: TRBD2
clone_size: .
v_call: TRBV28
j_call: TRBJ2-1
cdr3_aa: CASSWGLANEQFF
cdr3_nt: TGTGCCAGCAGTTGGGGACTAGCCAATGAGCAGTTCTTC

d_call: .
clone_size: many
v_call: TRBV27
j_call: TRBJ1-1
cdr3_aa: CASSFQGMNTEAFF
cdr3_nt: TGTGCCAGCAGTTTCCAGGGAATGAACACTGAAGCTTTCTTT

d_call: .
clone_size: few
v_call: TRBV4-1
j_call: TRBJ2-7
cdr3_aa: CASSPAGLTYEQYF
cdr3_nt: TGCGCCAGCAGCCCGGCGGGACTGACCTACGAGCAGTACTTC

d_call: .
clone_size: .
v_call: TRBV5-4
j_call: TRBJ1-6
cdr3_aa: CASSPESGGFRDSPLHF
cdr3_nt: TGTGCCAGCAGCCCTGAGAGTGGGGGATTTAGGGATTCACCCCTCCACTTT

d_call: TRBD1
clone_size: many
v_call: TRBV5-1
j_call: TRBJ1-1
cdr3_aa: CASSSLARDRGLTEAFF
cdr3_nt: TGCGCCAGCAGCTCGCTCGCCCGGGACAGGGGGCTCACTGAAGCTTTCTTT

d_call: TRBD2
clone_size: many
v_call: TRBV10-3
j_call: TRBJ2-1
cdr3_aa: CAISLAGRDNEQFF
cdr3_nt: TGTGCCATCAGCCTAGCGGGAAGGGACAATGAGCAGTTCTTC

d_call: TRBD2
clone_size: .
v_call: TRBV27
j_call: TRBJ2-3
cdr3_aa: CASSYPLAGGPDTQYF
cdr3_nt: TGTGCCAGCAGCTATCCACTAGCGGGAGGGCCAGATACGCAGTATTTT

d_call: TRBD2
clone_size: many
v_call: TRBV20-1
j_call: TRBJ2-7
cdr3_aa: CSAPRRLAGADEQYF
cdr3_nt: TGCAGTGCTCCGAGACGACTAGCGGGGGCTGACGAGCAGTACTTC

d_call: .
clone_size: few
v_call: TRBV12-3/TRBV12-4
j_call: TRBJ1-3
cdr3_aa: CASRGIGVDF
cdr3_nt: TGTGCCAGCAGGGGGATAGGGGTGGATTTT

d_call: TRBD1
clone_size: many
v_call: TRBV9
j_call: TRBJ2-7
cdr3_aa: CASSVGYPRTGGPYEQYF
cdr3_nt: TGTGCCAGCAGCGTCGGCTATCCCAGGACAGGGGGACCCTACGAGCAGTACTTC

d_call: .
clone_size: many
v_call: TRBV2
j_call: TRBJ2-3
cdr3_aa: CASSESPRDTQYF
cdr3_nt: TGTGCCAGCAGTGAATCCCCCCGGGATACGCAGTATTTT

d_call: .
clone_size: many
v_call: TRBV7-6
j_call: TRBJ1-5
cdr3_aa: CASSLEATDNQPQHF
cdr3_nt: TGTGCCAGCAGCTTAGAGGCGACAGATAATCAGCCCCAGCATTTT

d_call: TRBD2
clone_size: .
v_call: TRBV11-2
j_call: TRBJ2-2
cdr3_aa: CASSWTSGTPTGELFF
cdr3_nt: TGTGCCAGCAGCTGGACTAGCGGGACTCCCACCGGGGAGCTGTTTTTT

d_call: TRBD1
clone_size: many
v_call: TRBV27
j_call: TRBJ1-5
cdr3_aa: CASSLLGGAGQPQHF
cdr3_nt: TGTGCCAGCAGTTTATTAGGGGGCGCTGGACAGCCCCAGCATTTT

d_call: .
clone_size: many
v_call: TRBV3-1
j_call: TRBJ1-1
cdr3_aa: CASSQDSTGTHTEAFF
cdr3_nt: TGTGCCAGCAGCCAAGATAGTACAGGGACGCACACTGAAGCTTTCTTT

d_call: .
clone_size: .
v_call: TRBV19
j_call: TRBJ2-1
cdr3_aa: CASSMSSGAPYEQFF
cdr3_nt: TGTGCCAGTAGTATGAGTAGCGGCGCTCCCTATGAGCAGTTCTTC

d_call: TRBD1
clone_size: many
v_call: TRBV5-8
j_call: TRBJ1-1
cdr3_aa: CASSLVPGQRNTEAFF
cdr3_nt: TGTGCCAGCAGCTTGGTTCCGGGACAGAGGAACACTGAAGCTTTCTTT

d_call: .
clone_size: few
v_call: TRBV20-1
j_call: TRBJ2-2
cdr3_aa: CSAGAFGNTGELFF
cdr3_nt: TGCAGTGCTGGGGCTTTCGGGAACACCGGGGAGCTGTTTTTT

d_call: .
clone_size: few
v_call: TRBV10-3
j_call: TRBJ1-1
cdr3_aa: CAISEDSSNTEAFF
cdr3_nt: TGTGCCATCAGCGAAGACAGCTCGAACACTGAAGCTTTCTTT

d_call: TRBD2
clone_size: once
v_call: TRBV28
j_call: TRBJ2-7
cdr3_aa: CASSPDGLAGVQQYF
cdr3_nt: TGTGCCAGCAGCCCGGACGGACTAGCGGGAGTCCAGCAGTACTTC

d_call: .
clone_size: many
v_call: TRBV2
j_call: TRBJ1-5
cdr3_aa: CASSEAKDQPQHF
cdr3_nt: TGTGCCAGCAGTGAAGCTAAGGATCAGCCCCAGCATTTT

d_call: TRBD1
clone_size: few
v_call: TRBV19
j_call: TRBJ1-5
cdr3_aa: CASRGQGPNQPQHF
cdr3_nt: TGTGCCAGTAGGGGACAGGGGCCGAATCAGCCCCAGCATTTT

d_call: .
clone_size: few
v_call: TRBV30
j_call: TRBJ2-7
cdr3_aa: CAWSLSGYEQYF
cdr3_nt: TGTGCCTGGAGCCTTAGCGGCTACGAGCAGTACTTC

d_call: .
clone_size: .
v_call: TRBV7-2
j_call: TRBJ2-1
cdr3_aa: CASSLAGAQFF
cdr3_nt: TGTGCCAGCAGCTTAGCGGGAGCTCAGTTCTTC